The 16 T cell receptor beta chains reported below all come from one sample, sequenced in a study of technical replicates of blood from four donors. The repertoire was sequenced with immunoSEQ multiplex PCR; TCRdb's copy has only in-frame clones and lacks some. Of about 97,000 clones listed, 96% were seen once; the top ten hold around 0.2%. The sequenced sample was T cells isolated from PBMCs. These receptors were taken from a human donor in good health.

The chain links TRBV5-1 to TRBJ2-5; no clear D. The ends were cut back, 4 bases at V and 1 base at J, with 11 bases in the middle. This CDR3 contains 14 residues. CDR1 and CDR2 (germline): SGHRS, YFSETQ. CDR3 residues: CASSREVPQETQYF. The CDR3 nucleotides read TGCGCCAGCAGCCGCGAAGTACCCCAAGAGACCCAGTACTTC.

For the CDR3, the DNA is TGTGCCAGCAGTTACGGACTTCCTCCCAAAGCTTTCTTT. Protein: CASSYGLPPKAFF. This chain connects TRBV6-5 to TRBJ1-1; D remains ambiguous. CDR1 is MNHEY, CDR2 SVGAGI, per germline. The CDR3 is 13 amino acids. Trimming left V 2 bases short and J 9 bases short, with 13 bases between.

This clone was recorded once. The V call is TRBV7-9, the J call TRBJ1-4, with D possibly TRBD1 on 5 matching bases. Trimming took off 5 bases at V and 8 bases at J, with 15 bases between the two ends. Germline-derived CDR1 and CDR2 are SEHNR and FQNEAQ (reference sequence). This CDR3 spans 14 amino acids. CDR3 DNA sequence: TGTGCCAGCAGCGTAGAGCAGGGTCGGGAAAAACTGTTTTTT. Protein: CASSVEQGREKLFF. Supplemented by reference TRBV7-9 and TRBJ1-4, the full variable domain reads DTGVSQNPRHKITKRGQNVTFRCDPISEHNRLYWYRQTLGQGPEFLTYFQNEAQLEKSRLLSDRFSAERPKGSFSTLEIQRTEQGDSAMYLCASSVEQGREKLFFGSGTQLSVL.

The rearrangement joins TRBV27 to TRBJ2-7; 8 bases map to TRBD1. V shed 6 bases and J 2 bases; nucleotides not matched to a gene: 9. CDR1 is MNHEY and CDR2 is SMNVEV in the germline V gene (reference sequence). This CDR3 is 15 amino acids long. The CDR3 sequence: CASSGTRGLPYEQYF. CDR3 bases: TGTGCCAGCAGCGGAACCAGGGGGCTTCCCTACGAGCAGTACTTC.

The V gene is TRBV7-9, the J gene TRBJ1-4; D ambiguous. The germline V and J ends were trimmed by 4 bases and 4 bases, with 19 bases remaining between them. CDR3 length: 17 amino acids. Germline CDR1 SEHNR, CDR2 FQNEAQ (reference sequence). DNA for the CDR3: TGTGCCAGCAGCTCTCGCACGCGGGGAGCCGTTAATGAAAAACTGTTTTTT. It yields the protein CASSSRTRGAVNEKLFF.

The rearrangement uses TRBV7-9 and TRBJ2-7; unclear D gene. CDR3 size: 15 residues. V shed 0 bases and J shed 0 bases, with 9 bases lying between them. Looked up from germline, CDR1 is SEHNR and CDR2 is FQNEAQ (reference sequence). CDR3 sequence: CASSLAGGSSYEQYF. The CDR3 region has the DNA TGTGCCAGCAGCTTAGCAGGCGGAAGCTCCTACGAGCAGTACTTC.

The DNA of the CDR3 is TGTGCCAGCAGCCAAGAACGGTCCTATGGCTACACCTTC. Translated: CASSQERSYGYTF. V is TRBV14 and J is TRBJ1-2; D gene ambiguous. The CDR3 extends over 13 amino acids. Germline V CDR1 and CDR2: SGHDN, FVKESK. V was trimmed by 0 bases and J by 4 bases, leaving 6 bases between them.

V gene TRBV28 combines with J gene TRBJ1-2; the D is unclear. The CDR3 runs 14 residues. Germline CDR1 MDHEN, CDR2 SYDVKM. The V and J ends lost 9 bases and 7 bases respectively, with 21 bases between them. The chain's CDR3 is CASAMTPGGLGYTF. Written as DNA, the CDR3 is TGTGCCAGTGCGATGACCCCGGGAGGTCTTGGCTACACCTTC.

This clone came up once. The chain has TRBV7-9 and TRBJ2-7, with 7 nucleotides matching TRBD1. This CDR3 contains 14 residues. Germline CDR1 reads SEHNR; CDR2 reads FQNEAQ (reference sequence). Trimming cost V 4 bases and J 6 bases; bases outside gene matches: 9. The CDR3 nucleotides are TGTGCCAGCAGCTGGGACAGTAAAGTCTCCGAGCAGTACTTC. Amino acid sequence: CASSWDSKVSEQYF.

The chain links TRBV4-2 to TRBJ2-7; 7 bases line up with TRBD1. J was trimmed by 2 bases and V by 0 bases; bases with no gene match: 4. Per germline, CDR1 LGHNA and CDR2 YNFKEQ. The CDR3 is 15 amino acids. CDR3: CASSQEEQGTYEQYF. CDR3 DNA sequence: TGTGCCAGCAGCCAAGAGGAACAGGGGACCTACGAGCAGTACTTC.

The rearrangement joins TRBV6-5 to TRBJ1-5; D is possibly TRBD1 (6 bases). The CDR3 totals 13 residues. Per germline, CDR1 MNHEY and CDR2 SVGAGI. The germline V and J ends were trimmed by 7 bases and 6 bases, with 13 bases remaining between them. The CDR3 reads CASTGVWGQPQHF. In nucleotides, the CDR3 is TGTGCCAGCACAGGGGTATGGGGTCAGCCCCAGCATTTT.

The sample holds many counts of this clone. V is TRBV2 and J is TRBJ2-1; 7 positions agree with TRBD2. J gave up 11 bases and V 5 bases, and 6 bases lay outside the gene matches. CDR3 length equals 12 residues. Germline V gives CDR1 SNHLY, CDR2 FYNNEI. In DNA form, the CDR3 reads TGTGCCAGCAGTCCTCCGGGGGGAAAGCAGTTCTTC. It yields the protein CASSPPGGKQFF.

V usage is TRBV10-3 and J usage is TRBJ2-5; 8 nucleotides align to TRBD1. This CDR3 comprises 14 residues. Germline assignment: CDR1 ENHRY and CDR2 SYGVKD. J was trimmed by 2 bases and V by 6 bases; bases with no gene match: 5. For the CDR3, the DNA is TGTGCCATCAGAGCACAGGGGGTTCAAGAGACCCAGTACTTC. It encodes CAIRAQGVQETQYF.

This sequence joins TRBV4-2 and TRBJ1-2, with a possible D match to TRBD1 (6 bases). V shed 1 base and J shed 4 bases, with 16 bases lying between them. The CDR3 covers 16 residues. CDR1 is LGHNA, CDR2 YNFKEQ, per germline. The CDR3, as DNA: TGTGCCAGCAGCCAAGGAGGTGGGACACCAACCTATGGCTACACCTTC. As protein: CASSQGGGTPTYGYTF.

CDR3 residues: CASSPRGGANEQYF. In DNA, the CDR3 is TGTGCCAGCAGTCCCCGGGGAGGGGCCAACGAGCAGTACTTC. This chain links TRBV27 with TRBJ2-7; 7 nucleotides line up with TRBD2. This CDR3 has 14 residues. The germline V gene encodes CDR1 MNHEY and CDR2 SMNVEV (reference sequence). Unmatched junction bases numbered 9, after V lost 5 bases and J lost 5 bases.

The chain links TRBV2 to TRBJ2-3; TRBD2 matches at 11 bases. Germline values: CDR1 SNHLY, CDR2 FYNNEI. This CDR3 spans 16 amino acids. V trimming: 7 bases; J trimming: 5 bases; junction bases outside the gene matches: 11. DNA of the CDR3: TGTGCCAGCATCACCGGGGCCCTAGCGGGAGGAGATACGCAGTATTTT. It is translated as CASITGALAGGDTQYF.